The 28 T cell receptor beta chains below come from one sample, sequenced in a study of T cell responses to AZD1222 COVID-19 vaccine. Method: immunoSEQ multiplex PCR; TCRdb's copy keeps in-frame clones and lacks some. There are roughly 200,000 clones in the sample; around 93% occur only once, and roughly 0.99% lies in the top ten. This sample comprised peripheral blood, obtained on day 0 of MenACWY control vaccination. The receptors shown here come from an adult in good health.

The V and J genes are TRBV7-9 and TRBJ1-3, with TRBD1 matching over 7 bases. This CDR3 comprises 16 residues. Germline V lookup: CDR1 SEHNR, CDR2 FQNEAQ (reference sequence). V lost 5 bases and J lost 0; bases outside the gene matches: 7. The CDR3 DNA is TGTGCCAGCAGCCGCCGAGGGGGCCTCTCTGGAAACACCATATATTTT. Translating gives CASSRRGGLSGNTIYF.

Concerning this clone itself: Other DNA sequences in this specimen translate into the identical CDR3. This chain uses TRBV7-2 with TRBJ1-2, with D possibly TRBD1 on 5 matching bases. Trimming left V 5 bases short and J 1 base short, with 8 bases between. Germline CDR1 SGHTA, CDR2 FQGNSA. CDR3 length equals 13 residues. CDR3 in amino acids: CASSRDRNYGYTF. The CDR3 DNA reads as TGTGCCAGCAGCCGGGACCGTAACTATGGCTACACCTTC.

This clone was observed once. The V and J genes are TRBV7-8 and TRBJ2-7; TRBD1 might be the D (7 bases). The ends were cut back, 1 base at V and 2 bases at J, with 12 bases in the middle. Germline V gene sequence: CDR1 SGHVS, CDR2 FQNEAQ. CDR3 length: 15 residues. This CDR3 reads CASSLGAGGTYEQYF. The CDR3 nucleotides read TGTGCCAGCAGCTTAGGGGCAGGGGGGACCTACGAGCAGTACTTC.

The chain employs TRBV12-3 or TRBV12-4 and TRBJ1-1; D remains ambiguous. With 8 bases removed from V and 1 base from J, the gap between germline ends came to 8 bases. The CDR3 spans 12 residues. The CDR3 region is CASSGRNTEAFF. CDR3 in DNA: TGTGCCAGCTCGGGTCGGAACACTGAAGCTTTCTTT.

The gene calls are TRBV29-1 and TRBJ1-1, with D perhaps TRBD1 (5 bases). Germline V gene lookup returns CDR1 SQVTM and CDR2 ANQGSEA. Trimming took 6 bases from V and 4 from J, leaving 21 bases between them. The CDR3 totals 15 residues. The DNA of the CDR3 is TGCAGCGTCGCCCTGGGGTCCAGGGTGCCCACTGAAGCTTTCTTT. Translated, it gives CSVALGSRVPTEAFF.

The chain links TRBV27 to TRBJ2-7; 7 bases are a match to TRBD1. CDR1 is MNHEY and CDR2 is SMNVEV in the germline V gene (reference sequence). The CDR3 is 13 amino acids. The J segment lost 1 base and the V segment lost 3 bases, leaving 0 bases of the junction unmatched. The CDR3 loop is CASSLTGSYEQYF. The CDR3 bases are TGTGCCAGCAGTTTGACAGGGTCCTACGAGCAGTACTTC.

The V call is TRBV7-3, the J call TRBJ1-1, with D perhaps matching TRBD1 (5 bases). Germline V gene sequence: CDR1 SGHTA, CDR2 FQGTGA. Trimming removed 5 bases from V and 2 bases from J, with 9 bases in between. The CDR3 is 13 amino acids. CDR3 coding DNA: TGTGCCAGCAGCACACAGGTCAACACTGAAGCTTTCTTT. It encodes CASSTQVNTEAFF.

The chain is built from TRBV28 and TRBJ2-2, with 7 bases aligning to TRBD1. V lost 6 bases to trimming and J lost 1 base; unmatched junction nucleotides: 5. CDR1 and CDR2 from the germline V gene are MDHEN and SYDVKM. There are 15 residues in the CDR3. The CDR3 nucleotides read TGTGCCAGCAGGCGGACAGGCCGGAACACCGGGGAGCTGTTTTTT. Its translation: CASRRTGRNTGELFF.

The V call is TRBV6-5, the J call TRBJ1-1; no definite D call. The V gene lost 7 bases and the J gene lost 3 bases, with 18 bases spanning the gap. This CDR3 spans 15 amino acids. Germline assignment: CDR1 MNHEY and CDR2 SVGAGI. The CDR3 sequence is CASKAWYSTDTEAFF. Written as DNA, the CDR3 is TGTGCCAGCAAGGCGTGGTATTCGACGGACACTGAAGCTTTCTTT.

This chain joins TRBV19 and TRBJ1-4, with D uncertain. Trimming removed 1 base at V and 2 bases at J, with 8 bases between. Germline CDR1 LNHDA, CDR2 SQIVND (reference sequence). The CDR3 covers 15 residues. As DNA, the CDR3 is TGTGCCAGTAGTATAGGAGGCAGGACTAATGAAAAACTGTTTTTT. The encoded protein is CASSIGGRTNEKLFF.

J is TRBJ1-5 and V is TRBV30; no clear D gene. CDR1 GTSNPN and CDR2 SVGIG come from the germline V gene (reference sequence). The length of the CDR3 is 14 residues. V was clipped by 2 bases and J by 7 bases, with 15 bases between them. The CDR3 here is CAWSRTRGSQPQHF. The CDR3 DNA reads as TGTGCCTGGAGTCGAACTCGAGGGTCGCAGCCCCAGCATTTT.

This chain uses TRBV19 with TRBJ1-5; D gene unclear. Germline assignment: CDR1 LNHDA and CDR2 SQIVND (reference sequence). The CDR3 loop spans 16 amino acids. V gave up 1 base and J gave up 2 bases, with 12 bases separating them. The CDR3 nucleotides read TGTGCCAGTAGTATAGTACTGGGAGTAGGCAATCAGCCCCAGCATTTT. Its protein is CASSIVLGVGNQPQHF. The full variable domain, in which reference TRBV19 and TRBJ1-5 provide the parts outside the CDR3, is DGGITQSPKYLFRKEGQNVTLSCEQNLNHDAMYWYRQDPGQGLRLIYYSQIVNDFQKGDIAEGYSVSREKKESFPLTVTSAQKNPTAFYLCASSIVLGVGNQPQHFGDGTRLSIL.

The CDR3 region has the DNA TGTGCCAGTAGTACTCGGGCGTATCGTCAAGCTTTCTTT. Protein: CASSTRAYRQAFF. The chain recombines TRBV19 with TRBJ1-1; no reliable D call. Trimming removed 4 bases at V and 9 bases at J, with 15 bases between. The CDR3 is made up of 13 amino acids. CDR1 and CDR2 from the germline V gene are LNHDA and SQIVND (reference sequence).

V usage is TRBV20-1 and J usage is TRBJ1-1; D ambiguous. Trimming shortened V by 7 bases and J by 10 bases, and 16 bases separated the two germline ends. The CDR3 has 11 amino acids. Germline lookup yields CDR1 DFQATT and CDR2 SNEGSKA (reference sequence). The chain's CDR3 is CSVRRGSGAFF. The CDR3 nucleotides are TGCAGTGTCCGTCGAGGGTCAGGAGCTTTCTTT.

This chain uses TRBV24-1 with TRBJ2-3; 10 bases are a match to TRBD2. Unmatched junction bases numbered 10, after V lost 6 bases and J lost 5 bases. This CDR3 is 16 amino acids long. Germline CDR1 and CDR2: KGHDR and SFDVKD. This CDR3 is CATSSRSGGARDTQYF. In DNA form, the CDR3 reads TGTGCCACCAGTTCAAGGAGCGGGGGGGCGAGAGATACGCAGTATTTT.

This clone was seen a single time. The chain recombines TRBV28 with TRBJ1-5; the D gene is possibly TRBD1 (6 bases). V dropped 2 bases and J dropped 4 bases, with 15 bases sitting between them. The V gene's germline CDR1 is MDHEN and CDR2 SYDVKM. CDR3 size: 16 residues. The CDR3 DNA follows: TGTGCCAGCAGTTTACTCCAGGGGTCGGGGAATCAGCCCCAGCATTTT. This codes for CASSLLQGSGNQPQHF.

DNA for the CDR3: TGTGCCAGCTCACCACCAGAGGGTAAGAATGAGCAGTTCTTC. Translated, it gives CASSPPEGKNEQFF. V usage is TRBV18 and J usage is TRBJ2-1, with D maybe TRBD2 (5 bases). Germline V gives CDR1 KGHSH, CDR2 LQKENI. Trimming pared 0 bases from V and 7 bases from J, leaving 10 bases between. This CDR3 contains 14 residues.

This clone was found a few times. The chain employs TRBV6-6 and TRBJ1-2; tentatively, D is TRBD1 (5 bases). CDR1 is MNHNY, CDR2 SVGAGI, per germline (reference sequence). V lost 2 bases and J lost 0, with 10 bases in between. The CDR3 length is 15 residues. The CDR3 is CASSYADRPNYGYTF. In nucleotides, the CDR3 is TGTGCCAGCAGTTACGCTGACAGACCTAACTATGGCTACACCTTC.

The chain combines TRBV6-5 with TRBJ2-3; maybe TRBD1 (5 bases). This CDR3 has 12 amino acids. V was pared by 7 bases and J by 3 bases, with 8 bases between. Germline V gene lookup returns CDR1 MNHEY and CDR2 SVGAGI. The CDR3 region is CASTRGTDTQYF. CDR3 DNA: TGTGCCAGCACAAGGGGTACAGATACGCAGTATTTT.

The CDR3 region is CASSSTGDSGANVLTF. In DNA form, the CDR3 reads TGTGCCAGCAGCTCGACAGGGGACTCTGGGGCCAACGTCCTGACTTTC. This sequence joins TRBV5-4 and TRBJ2-6; 8 bases match TRBD1. This CDR3 comprises 16 residues. Germline V gives CDR1 SGHNT, CDR2 YYREEE (reference sequence). The ends lost 3 bases at V and 0 bases at J; junction bases unmatched: 2.

V is TRBV18 and J is TRBJ2-3; 7 bases match TRBD1. Germline trimming cut 0 bases from V and 6 bases from J; bases unmatched to any gene: 3. Per the germline V gene, CDR1 is KGHSH and CDR2 is LQKENI. This CDR3 region has 14 residues. The CDR3 nucleotides are TGTGCCAGCTCACCACCAGGGGGCCGGGATACGCAGTATTTT. This sequence encodes CASSPPGGRDTQYF.

The sample holds one count of this clone. The gene calls are TRBV3-1 (or the pseudogene TRBV3-2) and TRBJ2-2; 9 bases are shared with TRBD1. Looked up from germline, CDR1 is LGHDT and CDR2 is YNNKEL (reference sequence). There are 15 residues in the CDR3. The J segment lost 7 bases and the V segment lost 6 bases, leaving 9 bases of the junction unmatched. CDR3 residues: CASSSSGTGLGELFF. The CDR3 coding sequence is TGTGCCAGCAGTTCAAGTGGGACAGGGCTCGGGGAGCTGTTTTTT.

The chain employs TRBV3-1 (or the pseudogene TRBV3-2) and TRBJ2-2; D is ambiguous. V was trimmed by 2 bases and J by 6 bases, leaving 10 bases between them. This CDR3 region has 14 residues. Germline CDR1 LGHDT, CDR2 YNNKEL (reference sequence). The CDR3 region is CASSQYPAPGELFF. The CDR3 coding sequence is TGTGCCAGCAGCCAATACCCAGCGCCCGGGGAGCTGTTTTTT.

The CDR3 sequence: CASTLPHIREAFF. As DNA, the CDR3 is TGTGCCAGCACCTTACCCCATATACGTGAAGCTTTCTTT. This rearrangement joins TRBV28 to TRBJ1-1; the D is unclear. V lost 7 bases and J 7 bases, leaving 16 bases between the germline ends. CDR3 length: 13 amino acids. CDR1 is MDHEN and CDR2 is SYDVKM in the germline V gene.

The chain recombines TRBV5-1 with TRBJ1-1; a weak D match, TRBD1 (5 bases). Germline assignment: CDR1 SGHRS and CDR2 YFSETQ. This CDR3 contains 14 residues. Trimming removed 6 bases at V and 1 base at J, with 13 bases between. For the CDR3, the DNA is TGCGCCAGCACCCTGGGGACGGCGAACACTGAAGCTTTCTTT. Protein product: CASTLGTANTEAFF.

The genes are TRBV28 and TRBJ1-2, with TRBD1 as a possible D gene (6 bases). The CDR3 contains 17 residues. The germline CDR1 and CDR2 sequences are MDHEN and SYDVKM. V lost 3 bases and J 4 bases, leaving 21 bases between the germline ends. As DNA, the CDR3 is TGTGCCAGCAGTTTTCCTAGGACCCGGGACACTCCCTATGGCTACACCTTC. Protein product: CASSFPRTRDTPYGYTF.

The chain is built from TRBV5-8 and TRBJ1-4, with a tentative D call TRBD1 (6 bases). The ends were cut back, 4 bases at V and 5 bases at J, with 15 bases in the middle. CDR3 length: 15 residues. Looked up from germline, CDR1 is SGHTS and CDR2 is YDEGEE. CDR3 region: CASSVPGQGNEKLFF. CDR3 in DNA: TGTGCCAGCAGCGTCCCGGGACAAGGAAATGAAAAACTGTTTTTT.

This chain uses TRBV2 with TRBJ1-5, with D unresolved. In germline, CDR1 is SNHLY, CDR2 FYNNEI. Deletions cut 4 bases from V and 7 bases from J, with 11 bases between. The CDR3 is 13 residues long. The CDR3 sequence is CASSVNSAQPQHF. DNA for the CDR3: TGTGCCAGCAGTGTGAACAGCGCACAGCCCCAGCATTTT. Complete variable domain (other parts from reference TRBV2 and TRBJ1-5): EPEVTQTPSHQVTQMGQEVILRCVPISNHLYFYWYRQILGQKVEFLVSFYNNEISEKSEIFDDQFSVERPDGSNFTLKIRSTKLEDSAMYFCASSVNSAQPQHFGDGTRLSIL.